The clone carrying this T cell receptor beta chain was counted ten times or more. Its matching antigen is unknown. This sample stems from a study of response to subunit inactivated influenza vaccine. Study results and limitations: Authors suggested each seasonal influenza vaccination recruits few new T cells.

V lost 5 bases and J 12 bases, leaving 14 bases between the germline ends. The CDR3 extends over 11 amino acids. Per the germline V gene, CDR1 is SGHAT and CDR2 is FQNNGV. In TCRdb, the RT-PCR reads were re-called with MiXCR into one record per CDR3 protein. The table shows some 200,000 distinct CDR3 sequences, with about 12% occurring only once. The sample was also linked to a second study, of T cells expressing NK-cell markers. That source notes: Libraries used 5'RACE template switching adding universal primer site and UMIs. For a handful of donors, the dominant NKG2C+ clonotypes made up about 1.0-8% of their CD8+ T cells. The CD3+CD56-NKG2C+ fraction of several donors was also led by these clonotypes. What remained unclear was the HCMV specificity of expanded NKG2C+ T cell clones.

Material: CD8+ T cells sorted from PBMCs, obtained 11 to 12 days after vaccination. The chain is built from TRBV11-2 and TRBJ2-7, with D maybe TRBD1 (5 bases). This TCR was recovered from a man aged 50 to 60 who received an inactivated influenza vaccine. The CDR3 protein is CASSEDSLRYF. DNA for the CDR3: TGTGCCAGCAGCGAAGACAGCCTCCGGTACTTC.